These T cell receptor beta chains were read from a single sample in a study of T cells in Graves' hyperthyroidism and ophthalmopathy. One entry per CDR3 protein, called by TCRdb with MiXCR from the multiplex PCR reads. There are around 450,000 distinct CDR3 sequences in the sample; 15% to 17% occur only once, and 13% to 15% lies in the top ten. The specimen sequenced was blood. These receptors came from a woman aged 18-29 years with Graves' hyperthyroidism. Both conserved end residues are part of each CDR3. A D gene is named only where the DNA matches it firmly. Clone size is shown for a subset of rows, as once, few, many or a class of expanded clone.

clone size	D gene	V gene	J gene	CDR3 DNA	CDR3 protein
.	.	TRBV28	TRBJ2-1	TGTGCCAGCAGTTTGGTTAGCGGGACAGGGTATGCATATGAGCAGTTCTTC	CASSLVSGTGYAYEQFF
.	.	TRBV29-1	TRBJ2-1	TGCAGCGTTGATAAGGACCCAGGTCCCAATGAGCAGTTCTTC	CSVDKDPGPNEQFF
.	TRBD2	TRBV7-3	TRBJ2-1	TGTGCCAGCAGCCCCGACAATAGGGGCGGGGGTAACAATGAGCAGTTCTTC	CASSPDNRGGGNNEQFF
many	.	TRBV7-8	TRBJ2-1	TGTGCCAGCGGCGGCTCCTACAATGAGCAGTTCTTC	CASGGSYNEQFF
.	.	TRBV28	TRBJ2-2	TGTGCCAGCAGTTTGTTAGATTCCGGGATTACCGGGGAGCTGTTTTTT	CASSLLDSGITGELFF
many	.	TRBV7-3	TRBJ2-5	TGTGCCAGCAGCTTATCGGACCAAGAGACCCAGTACTTC	CASSLSDQETQYF
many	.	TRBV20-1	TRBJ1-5	TGCAGTGCTGTAGAGGGGGGCGCATATCAGCCCCAGCATTTT	CSAVEGGAYQPQHF
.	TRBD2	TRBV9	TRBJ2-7	TGTGCCAGCAGCAGGGGACTAGCGGCCTACGAGCAGTACTTC	CASSRGLAAYEQYF
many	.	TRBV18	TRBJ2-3	TGTGCCAGCTCACCACCGGAAACCCCCCGGAAAGATACGCAGTATTTT	CASSPPETPRKDTQYF
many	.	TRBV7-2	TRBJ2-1	TGTGCCAGCAGCCGGCCTTTTACCCCTGAGCAGTTCTTC	CASSRPFTPEQFF
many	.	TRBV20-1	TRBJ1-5	TGCAGTGCTAGTGTTGGGGGAGACTATAGCAATCAGCCCCAGCATTTT	CSASVGGDYSNQPQHF
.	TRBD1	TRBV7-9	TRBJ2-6	TGTGCCAGCAGCTTAGATAGGACAGGATCCCCGCCTGGGGCCAACGTCCTGACTTTC	CASSLDRTGSPPGANVLTF
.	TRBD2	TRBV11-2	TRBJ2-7	TGCGCCAGCAGCCATTCCACCGGGGGGGGGGCAGCCGAGCAGTACTTC	CASSHSTGGGAAEQYF
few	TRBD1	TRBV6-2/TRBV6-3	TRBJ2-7	TGTGCCAGCCGAACACGACAGGGGAAGAATTACGAGCAGTACTTC	CASRTRQGKNYEQYF
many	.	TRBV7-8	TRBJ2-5	TGTGCCAGCAGCTCAAGACCAGGAATGGAGACCCAGTACTTC	CASSSRPGMETQYF
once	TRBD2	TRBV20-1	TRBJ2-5	TGCAGTGCTAGCTTCGGACTAGCGGGCCGAGAGACCCAGTACTTC	CSASFGLAGRETQYF
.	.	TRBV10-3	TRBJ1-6	TGTGCCATCAGTGACTCCGGGCCCCCCCTCCACTTT	CAISDSGPPLHF
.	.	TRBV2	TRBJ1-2	TGTGCCAGCAGTTTCTCCAAGGGCCCGACCTATGGCTACACCTTC	CASSFSKGPTYGYTF
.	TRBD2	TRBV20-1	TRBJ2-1	TGCAGTGCTAGAGATTTTTTAGGGCTAGCGGGCACAATCTCCTACAATGAGCAGTTCTTC	CSARDFLGLAGTISYNEQFF
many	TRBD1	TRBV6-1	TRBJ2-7	TGTGCCAGCAGCCCGCCGAGGACAGGGTCTTACGAGCAGTACTTC	CASSPPRTGSYEQYF
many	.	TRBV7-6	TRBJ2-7	TGTGCCAGCAGCTTCTCGGGGGTCTACGAGCAGTACTTC	CASSFSGVYEQYF
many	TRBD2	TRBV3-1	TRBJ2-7	TGTGCCAGCAGCCCCGGGACTAGCGTTGCCTACGAGCAGTACTTC	CASSPGTSVAYEQYF
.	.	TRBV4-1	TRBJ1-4	TGCGCCAGCAGCCTTCAGGGATTGCAGGGTTCTACTAATGAAAAACTGTTTTTT	CASSLQGLQGSTNEKLFF
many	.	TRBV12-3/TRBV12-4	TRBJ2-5	TGTGCCAGCAGGATCCCCCTCCAAGAGACCCAGTACTTC	CASRIPLQETQYF
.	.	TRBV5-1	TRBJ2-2	TGCGCCAGCACCCGTGTCGACCAGGGTTCTAACACCGGGGAGCTGTTTTTT	CASTRVDQGSNTGELFF
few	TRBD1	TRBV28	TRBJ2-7	TGTGCCAGCAGTTATGACAGGGAAATGGCCTACGAGCAGTACTTC	CASSYDREMAYEQYF
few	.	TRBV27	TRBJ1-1	TGTGCCAGCAGTCTCCTGGACGTGAGCACTGAAGCTTTCTTT	CASSLLDVSTEAFF
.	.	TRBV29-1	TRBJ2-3	TGCAGCGTAGGAGCAGATACGCAGTATTTT	CSVGADTQYF